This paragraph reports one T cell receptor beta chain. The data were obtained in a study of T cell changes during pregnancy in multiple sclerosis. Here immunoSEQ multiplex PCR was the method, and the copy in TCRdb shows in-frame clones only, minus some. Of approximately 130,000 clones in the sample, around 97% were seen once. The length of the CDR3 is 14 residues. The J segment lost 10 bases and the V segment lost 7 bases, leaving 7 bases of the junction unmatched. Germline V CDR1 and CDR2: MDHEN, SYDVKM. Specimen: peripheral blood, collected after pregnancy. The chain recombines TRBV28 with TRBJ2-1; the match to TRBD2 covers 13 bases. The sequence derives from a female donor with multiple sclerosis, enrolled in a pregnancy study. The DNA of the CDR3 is TGTGCCAGCATCGGACTAGCGGGAGTTGCGGAGCAGTTCTTC. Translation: CASIGLAGVAEQFF.